The rows below give T cell receptor beta chains drawn from one sample of a study of OX40 agonist ivuxolimab in advanced cancers. Sequenced by immunoSEQ multiplex PCR; TCRdb stores in-frame clones only, minus some. The sample lists about 82,000 clones; 90% were seen once. The sample here was CD4+ or CD8+ T cells sorted from blood, taken in a trial of the OX40 agonist ivuxolimab. Every receptor here comes from an adult with an advanced solid tumor such as melanoma, head and neck, liver or kidney cancer. CDR3s include the opening cysteine and the closing phenylalanine or tryptophan. Fields, in order: clone size, J gene, V gene, D gene, CDR3 protein, CDR3 DNA. A D gene is named only where the DNA matches it firmly. Some rows have no size entry. The others give once, few or many, or a class for an expanded clone.

.,TRBJ1-2,TRBV5-8,.,CASSFRYYGYTF,TGTGCCAGCAGCTTCCGTTACTATGGCTACACCTTC
once,TRBJ1-2,TRBV18,.,CASSHSEGSIYGYTF,TGTGCCAGCTCCCACTCGGAAGGGTCTATTTATGGCTACACCTTC
.,TRBJ1-5,TRBV18,.,CASSLGVGASNQPQHF,TGTGCCAGCTCACTGGGGGTTGGGGCTAGCAATCAGCCCCAGCATTTT
.,TRBJ2-3,TRBV5-1,.,CASSTSGTSTDTQYF,TGCGCCAGCAGCACCAGCGGTACTAGCACAGATACGCAGTATTTT
.,TRBJ2-3,TRBV5-1,TRBD2,CASSLASLAGTTTDTQYF,TGCGCCAGCAGCTTGGCTTCTCTAGCGGGAACCACTACAGATACGCAGTATTTT
.,TRBJ2-6,TRBV7-3,TRBD1,CASSRRDRAGANVLTF,TGTGCCAGCAGCCGCCGGGACAGGGCTGGGGCCAACGTCCTGACTTTC
.,TRBJ2-5,TRBV5-1,.,CASSLGIQETQYF,TGCGCCAGCAGCTTGGGGATCCAAGAGACCCAGTACTTC
.,TRBJ2-1,TRBV30,TRBD2,CAWSVLAGQYYNEQFF,TGTGCCTGGAGTGTCCTAGCGGGGCAATATTACAATGAGCAGTTCTTC
.,TRBJ2-1,TRBV6-6,.,CASRGRQSYNEQFF,TGTGCCAGCAGGGGGAGACAGTCCTACAATGAGCAGTTCTTC
.,TRBJ2-3,TRBV19,TRBD2,CASSMLAGGTTDTQYF,TGTGCCAGTAGTATGCTAGCGGGGGGAACCACAGATACGCAGTATTTT
.,TRBJ2-1,TRBV28,.,CASITGARNEQFF,TGTGCCAGCATTACTGGGGCGCGGAATGAGCAGTTCTTC
.,TRBJ2-7,TRBV29-1,.,CSVVCHEQYF,TGCAGCGTTGTTTGTCACGAGCAGTACTTC
.,TRBJ2-1,TRBV7-2,.,CASSHPSNEQFF,TGTGCCAGCAGCCACCCTTCCAATGAGCAGTTCTTC
.,TRBJ2-7,TRBV7-3,.,CASSPAGPGMDEQYF,TGTGCCAGCAGCCCCGCTGGCCCGGGGATGGACGAGCAGTACTTC
.,TRBJ2-2,TRBV27,.,CASRRQGSGGELFF,TGTGCCAGCAGGCGTCAGGGCTCCGGCGGGGAGCTGTTTTTT
.,TRBJ1-1,TRBV2,.,CASFKGLGTEAFF,TGTGCCAGCTTTAAGGGGCTGGGGACTGAAGCTTTCTTT
.,TRBJ1-5,TRBV4-3,.,CASSQEAGNQPQHF,TGCGCCAGCAGCCAAGAGGCAGGGAATCAGCCCCAGCATTTT
.,TRBJ1-1,TRBV15,TRBD1,CATTLDRANTEAFF,TGTGCCACCACCTTGGACAGGGCGAACACTGAAGCTTTCTTT
.,TRBJ2-7,TRBV5-1,TRBD1,CASTPGTGLPEQYF,TGCGCCAGCACCCCCGGGACAGGGCTTCCCGAGCAGTACTTC
once,TRBJ2-7,TRBV28,TRBD2,CASSLITSGGVRYEQYF,TGTGCCAGCAGTTTAATTACTAGCGGGGGAGTCCGCTACGAGCAGTACTTC
.,TRBJ1-5,TRBV6-6,.,CASSPNSKGGPEHF,TGTGCCAGCAGTCCCAATTCGAAGGGGGGGCCGGAGCATTTT
.,TRBJ1-2,TRBV19,.,CASSTSQVLYGYTF,TGTGCCAGTAGTACCTCACAGGTCCTCTATGGCTACACCTTC
.,TRBJ2-5,TRBV7-8,TRBD1,CASSLGLGQGHYWQETQYF,TGTGCCAGCAGCTTAGGTCTAGGACAGGGACATTATTGGCAAGAGACCCAGTACTTC
.,TRBJ2-2,TRBV28,.,CASSLTGPRTGELFF,TGTGCCAGCAGTTTAACAGGTCCAAGGACCGGGGAGCTGTTTTTT
once,TRBJ2-2,TRBV15,.,CATSRAAGTSNTGELFF,TGTGCCACCAGCAGGGCGGCCGGGACATCGAACACCGGGGAGCTGTTTTTT
.,TRBJ2-7,TRBV4-2,TRBD2,CASSQAGLAGYEQYF,TGTGCCAGCAGCCAAGCTGGACTAGCGGGCTACGAGCAGTACTTC
.,TRBJ2-3,TRBV6-5,TRBD2,CASSYERGAGTDTQYF,TGTGCCAGCAGTTACGAGCGGGGGGCCGGCACAGATACGCAGTATTTT
.,TRBJ1-4,TRBV13,.,CASSQNRVWDNEKLFF,TGTGCCAGCAGCCAAAACAGGGTTTGGGACAATGAAAAACTGTTTTTT
.,TRBJ1-1,TRBV6-5,.,CASSSPPVPRAFF,TGTGCCAGCAGCTCCCCTCCGGTCCCTAGAGCTTTCTTT
.,TRBJ2-3,TRBV30,.,CAWSLGGGPDTQYF,TGTGCCTGGAGTCTGGGGGGGGGCCCAGATACGCAGTATTTT
once,TRBJ2-5,TRBV18,.,CASSPVNQETQYF,TGTGCCAGCTCACCCGTAAACCAAGAGACCCAGTACTTC
.,TRBJ1-2,TRBV27,TRBD1,CASSLTGPNYGYTF,TGTGCCAGCAGTCTGACAGGGCCGAACTATGGCTACACCTTC
.,TRBJ2-2,TRBV18,.,CASSPLSQEVSGELFF,TGTGCCAGCTCACCCCTGAGCCAAGAGGTCTCCGGGGAGCTGTTTTTT
.,TRBJ1-1,TRBV7-2,.,CASSLGLSATEAFF,TGTGCCAGCAGCTTAGGGTTGTCGGCTACTGAAGCTTTCTTT
.,TRBJ1-1,TRBV7-2,TRBD1,CASSLAGTGEAFF,TGTGCCAGCAGCTTAGCGGGGACAGGTGAAGCTTTCTTT
.,TRBJ2-7,TRBV9,.,CASGVGGTGYEQYF,TGTGCCAGCGGGGTAGGGGGTACGGGCTACGAGCAGTACTTC
.,TRBJ1-5,TRBV11-2,TRBD1,CASGGGGGGQPQHF,TGTGCCAGCGGAGGAGGGGGCGGGGGACAGCCCCAGCATTTT